Below, one T cell receptor (beta chain) is given with its context. The antigen remains undetermined. Germline lookup yields CDR1 MNHEY and CDR2 SMNVEV (reference sequence). V lost 10 bases, J lost 7 bases, and 6 bases stayed unmatched. The CDR3 consists of 12 residues. This entry comes from a study of prognosis after radiotherapy for stage I lung cancer. Study results and caveats: Usage of the TRBV and TRBJ genes (in patients with versus without metastases) was reportedly different.

The authors amplified TCR beta CDR3 from genomic DNA using two-round multiplex PCR. First-round PCR amplification was performed with primers specific to each TRBV and TRBJ gene. Amplification in the second PCR round was performed with universal primers. Using its own MiXCR run on the multiplex PCR reads, TCRdb lists one record per CDR3 protein. The sample yields 25,000 to 30,000 distinct CDR3 sequences, about 41% seen once. The TCR originated in a donor at least 50 years old with non-small cell lung cancer. The chain couples TRBV27 to TRBJ2-1; 8 bases fit TRBD2. Sequences were derived from PBMCs, sampled before or after stereotactic body radiation therapy (not recorded which). The CDR3 DNA sequence: TGTGCCACGGGGACTAGATTGAATGAGCAGTTCTTC. This sequence encodes CATGTRLNEQFF.